This TCR beta chain was recorded in a study of T cells after posttransplantation cyclophosphamide. TCRdb's copy holds only in-frame clones and misses some; the assay was immunoSEQ multiplex PCR. The table records about 47,000 clones, around 94% of them present only once. V dropped 4 bases and J dropped 0; count of bases not matched to a gene: 9. In germline, CDR1 is SGHDT, CDR2 YYEEEE. This CDR3 region has 17 residues. Study findings and constraints: After PTCy, TRB diversity resembled that of CNI/methotrexate controls. Donor CD8+ memory clones often dominated recipient blood repertoires at later times. Blood and skin or GI T cell repertoires showed limited TRB overlap.

A remark on this clone: Antigen specificity is unknown.

The TCR sequence derives from a woman aged 30 to 39 in good health and a related stem cell transplant donor. Sequenced input: PBMCs. V and J are TRBV5-6 and TRBJ1-3; 8 bases agree with TRBD1. This CDR3 is CASSQRTGRISGNTIYF. The CDR3, as DNA: TGTGCCAGCAGCCAAAGGACAGGGCGTATCTCTGGAAACACCATATATTTT.